The rows below give T cell receptor beta chains drawn from one sample of a study of CD8+ T cells in alopecia areata. The protocol was immunoSEQ multiplex PCR, while the TCRdb copy is restricted to in-frame clones and leaves out a portion. The data show about 200,000 clones, over 45% seen once. Here the sequenced sample was CD4+ T cells sorted from blood, taken at week 24, from a patient treated with tofacitinib. The receptor source for this set is a human donor with alopecia areata. The CDR3 runs from the conserved cysteine through the conserved F or W. A D gene is named only where the DNA matches it firmly. Size values are once, few and many counts, or a class for expanded clones, and some rows have none.

V	J	size	D	CDR3	DNA
TRBV13	TRBJ2-3	few	TRBD2	CASSHVVGLAGGRSTDTQYF	TGTGCCAGCAGCCACGTCGTGGGACTAGCGGGAGGGCGGAGCACAGATACGCAGTATTTT
TRBV29-1	TRBJ1-1	-	-	CSVEKGHEAFF	TGCAGCGTTGAAAAGGGCCATGAAGCTTTCTTT
TRBV2	TRBJ2-1	-	-	CASSSTGHNEQFF	TGTGCCAGCAGCTCGACAGGCCACAATGAGCAGTTCTTC
TRBV10-3	TRBJ2-7	-	-	CAIRGGRGEQYF	TGTGCCATCAGGGGGGGACGTGGCGAGCAGTACTTC
TRBV2	TRBJ2-5	-	-	CASSEVSETQYF	TGTGCCAGCAGTGAAGTCAGCGAGACCCAGTACTTC
TRBV9	TRBJ2-7	few	-	CASSGNLPYEQYF	TGTGCCAGCAGCGGAAATCTCCCCTACGAGCAGTACTTC
TRBV5-1	TRBJ2-5	few	TRBD2	CASSSATSAETQYF	TGCGCCAGCAGCTCGGCGACTAGCGCAGAGACCCAGTACTTC
TRBV6-5	TRBJ2-7	-	TRBD1	CASSPDRDNYEQYF	TGTGCCAGCAGCCCCGACAGGGACAACTACGAGCAGTACTTC
TRBV5-1	TRBJ1-1	-	-	CASSLEGRDPEAFF	TGCGCCAGCAGCTTGGAGGGAAGGGACCCTGAAGCTTTCTTT
TRBV10-3	TRBJ2-3	few	TRBD2	CAISARGTSGITDTQYF	TGTGCCATCAGCGCGAGGGGGACTAGCGGGATCACAGATACGCAGTATTTT
TRBV27	TRBJ2-3	-	TRBD1	CASRPDRAGSRTDTQYF	TGTGCCAGCAGGCCAGACAGGGCCGGGTCAAGGACAGATACGCAGTATTTT
TRBV7-7	TRBJ2-3	-	-	CASSLQPGGTDTQYF	TGTGCCAGCAGCCTACAGCCGGGAGGCACAGATACGCAGTATTTT
TRBV11-1	TRBJ2-5	once	TRBD2	CASSPRDSGGQETQYF	TGTGCCAGCAGCCCGCGGGATAGCGGGGGGCAAGAGACCCAGTACTTC
TRBV7-2	TRBJ2-5	once	-	CASSLMGDEETQYF	TGTGCCAGCAGCTTGATGGGGGATGAAGAGACCCAGTACTTC
TRBV6-6	TRBJ2-3	-	TRBD2	CASSQLAPSTDTQYF	TGTGCCAGCAGTCAACTAGCGCCTAGCACAGATACGCAGTATTTT
TRBV29-1	TRBJ1-4	few	TRBD1	CSALDRSNEKLFF	TGCAGCGCCCTGGACAGGTCGAATGAAAAACTGTTTTTT
TRBV7-2	TRBJ1-1	-	TRBD1	CASSWTGSTEAFF	TGTGCCAGCAGCTGGACAGGGTCCACTGAAGCTTTCTTT
TRBV10-3	TRBJ1-1	few	-	CAIREAGGTEAFF	TGTGCCATCAGAGAGGCGGGGGGCACTGAAGCTTTCTTT
TRBV19	TRBJ2-1	-	-	CASSRGNEQFF	TGTGCCAGCAGCAGGGGCAATGAGCAGTTCTTC
TRBV5-1	TRBJ2-3	-	-	CASSLQGAADTQYF	TGCGCCAGCAGCTTGCAGGGAGCGGCAGATACGCAGTATTTT
TRBV20-1	TRBJ1-2	-	-	CSASYGYTF	TGCAGTGCTAGTTATGGCTACACCTTC
TRBV30	TRBJ1-1	-	-	CAWSLEQGKAFF	TGTGCCTGGAGTCTTGAACAGGGTAAAGCTTTCTTT
TRBV7-2	TRBJ1-2	-	TRBD1	CASSPRGRTGERGYTF	TGTGCCAGCAGTCCAAGGGGCCGGACAGGGGAAAGGGGCTACACCTTC
TRBV29-1	TRBJ1-1	-	-	CSVEFGQKAFF	TGCAGCGTTGAATTCGGCCAGAAAGCTTTCTTT
TRBV2	TRBJ2-5	-	-	CASSSTSQETQYF	TGTGCCAGCAGTTCGACTAGCCAAGAGACCCAGTACTTC
TRBV7-2	TRBJ1-6	-	-	CASSLGMSGASPLHF	TGTGCCAGCAGCTTAGGAATGTCGGGGGCATCACCCCTCCACTTT
TRBV7-9	TRBJ1-5	-	-	CASSRGGEGVQPQHF	TGTGCCAGCAGCCGCGGGGGGGAAGGTGTTCAGCCCCAGCATTTT
TRBV19	TRBJ1-5	-	TRBD1	CASSIVGDRGNQPQHF	TGTGCCAGTAGTATAGTAGGAGACAGGGGCAATCAGCCCCAGCATTTT